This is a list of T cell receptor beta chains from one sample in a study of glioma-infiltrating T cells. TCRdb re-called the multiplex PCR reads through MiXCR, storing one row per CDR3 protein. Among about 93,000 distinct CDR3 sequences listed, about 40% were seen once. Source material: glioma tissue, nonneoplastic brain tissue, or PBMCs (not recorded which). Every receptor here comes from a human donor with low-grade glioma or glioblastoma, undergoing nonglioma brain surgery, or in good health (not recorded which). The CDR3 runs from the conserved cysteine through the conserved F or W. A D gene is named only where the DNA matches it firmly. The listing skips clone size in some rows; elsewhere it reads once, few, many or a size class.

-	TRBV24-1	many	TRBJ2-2	CATSDPSGTNTGELFF	TGTGCCACCAGTGACCCAAGCGGAACGAACACCGGGGAGCTGTTTTTT
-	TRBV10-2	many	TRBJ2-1	CASSELTLVGYNEQFF	TGCGCCAGCAGTGAGCTCACGTTAGTCGGGTACAATGAGCAGTTCTTC
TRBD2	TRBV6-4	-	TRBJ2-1	CASSEAGGRVGNEQFF	TGTGCCAGCAGTGAAGCGGGGGGGCGAGTCGGCAATGAGCAGTTCTTC
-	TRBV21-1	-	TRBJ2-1	CASLAKTGGQSEQFF	TGCGCCAGCTTGGCAAAAACGGGGGGGCAGAGTGAGCAGTTCTTC
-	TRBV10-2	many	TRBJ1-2	CASSEGPGGYTF	TGCGCCAGCAGCGAGGGGCCGGGTGGCTACACCTTC
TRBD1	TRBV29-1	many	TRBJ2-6	CSVQTGSSGANVLTF	TGCAGCGTTCAGACAGGGAGCTCTGGGGCCAACGTCCTGACTTTC
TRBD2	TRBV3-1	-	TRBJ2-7	CASSGGPGGEQYF	TGTGCCAGCAGCGGCGGTCCGGGGGGCGAGCAGTACTTC
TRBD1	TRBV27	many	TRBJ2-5	CASSFTGVGYQETQYF	TGTGCCAGCAGTTTCACAGGGGTGGGGTACCAAGAGACCCAGTACTTC
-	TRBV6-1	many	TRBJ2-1	CASSSSESSYNEQFF	TGTGCCAGCAGTTCTAGCGAGAGCTCCTACAATGAGCAGTTCTTC
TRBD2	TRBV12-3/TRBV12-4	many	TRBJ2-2	CASSLVLAGNTGELFF	TGTGCCAGCAGTTTAGTACTAGCGGGAAACACCGGGGAGCTGTTTTTT
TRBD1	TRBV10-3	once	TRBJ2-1	CAISERMTGIGDNERFF	TGTGCCATCAGTGAGAGAATGACAGGGATAGGTGACAATGAGCGGTTCTTC
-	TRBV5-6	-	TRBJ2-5	CASSLEGQETQYF	TGTGCCAGCAGCTTAGAGGGGCAGGAGACCCAGTACTTC
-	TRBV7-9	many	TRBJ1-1	CASMALALRAAEAFF	TGTGCCAGCATGGCCTTAGCACTACGGGCCGCTGAAGCTTTCTTT
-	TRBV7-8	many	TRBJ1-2	CASSTTGLHGYTF	TGTGCCAGCAGCACGACGGGACTTCATGGCTACACCTTC
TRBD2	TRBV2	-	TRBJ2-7	CGSSPGLAGVAYEQYF	TGTGGCAGCAGTCCGGGACTAGCTGGGGTCGCCTACGAGCAGTACTTC
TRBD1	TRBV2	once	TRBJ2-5	CASRDTGGKSRETQYF	TGTGCCAGCAGGGATACAGGGGGCAAGAGCCGGGAGACCCAGTACTTC
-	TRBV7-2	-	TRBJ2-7	CASILLIQYEQYF	TGTGCCAGCATCCTACTAATACAATACGAGCAGTACTTC
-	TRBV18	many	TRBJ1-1	CASSLLENTEAFF	TGTGCCAGCTCCCTATTGGAGAACACTGAAGCTTTCTTT
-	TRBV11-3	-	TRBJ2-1	CASSPDGQRIIDEQFF	TGTGCCAGCAGCCCGGACGGACAGAGGATTATCGATGAGCAGTTCTTC
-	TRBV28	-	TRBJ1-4	CSSSSGTLRIEKLFF	TGTTCCAGCAGTTCAGGGACATTGCGTATTGAAAAACTTTTTTTT
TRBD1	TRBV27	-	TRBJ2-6	CASREMTGAGANVLTF	TGTGCCAGCAGAGAAATGACAGGGGCAGGGGCCAACGTCCTGACTTTC
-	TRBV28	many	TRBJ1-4	CASQQTNEKLFF	TGTGCCAGCCAACAAACTAATGAAAAACTGTTTTTT
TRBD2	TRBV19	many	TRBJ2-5	CASSDSGPIRETQYF	TGTGCCAGTAGCGATAGCGGGCCCATCCGAGAGACCCAGTACTTC
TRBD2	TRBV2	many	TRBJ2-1	CASTGGGTYNEQFF	TGTGCCAGCACGGGGGGGGGCACCTACAATGAGCAGTTCTTC
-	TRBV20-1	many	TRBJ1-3	CSASIVSLSGNTIYF	TGCAGTGCTAGCATAGTGTCCCTCTCTGGAAACACCATATATTTT
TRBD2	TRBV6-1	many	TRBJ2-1	CASRPTLTSGYNEQFF	TGTGCCAGCAGGCCGACCCTGACTAGCGGTTACAATGAGCAGTTCTTC
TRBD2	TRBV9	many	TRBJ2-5	CASSVGTSGRQETQYF	TGTGCCAGCAGCGTAGGAACTAGCGGGAGGCAAGAGACCCAGTACTTC
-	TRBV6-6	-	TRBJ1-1	CASSVKVLNTEALF	TGTGCCAGCAGTGTCAAGGTCTTGAACACTGAAGCTCTCTTT
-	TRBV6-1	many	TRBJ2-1	CASRPERGLYNEQFF	TGTGCCAGCAGACCCGAGAGAGGGCTATACAATGAGCAGTTCTTC
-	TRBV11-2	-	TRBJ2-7	CVSKTGGSSYEQYF	TGTGTCAGCAAAACCGGAGGGTCTTCCTACGAGCAATACTTC
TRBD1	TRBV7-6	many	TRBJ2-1	CASSLFRTGDVEQFF	TGTGCCAGCAGCTTGTTTAGGACAGGGGACGTAGAGCAGTTCTTC
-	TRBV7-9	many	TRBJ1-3	CASSLMSWTASGNTIYF	TGTGCCAGCAGCTTAATGTCGTGGACAGCCTCTGGAAACACCATATATTTT
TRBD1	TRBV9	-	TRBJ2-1	CASGTGYNGQFF	TGTGCCAGCGGGACAGGATACAATGGGCAGTTCTTC
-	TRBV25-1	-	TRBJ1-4	CAISECRAATNEKLFF	TGTGCCATCAGTGAGTGCAGGGCCGCAACTAATGAAAAACTGTTTTTT
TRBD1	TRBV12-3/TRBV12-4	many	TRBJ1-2	CASSPTGEYGYTF	TGTGCCAGCAGCCCGACAGGGGAATATGGCTACACCTTC
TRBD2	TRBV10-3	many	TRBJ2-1	CAIQGLAGHNEQFF	TGTGCCATCCAGGGACTAGCGGGCCACAATGAGCAGTTCTTC
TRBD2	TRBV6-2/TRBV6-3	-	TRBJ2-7	CASRASGGTHEQYF	TGTGCCAGCAGGGCTAGCGGGGGGACGCACGAGCAGTACTTC
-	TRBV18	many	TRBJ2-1	CASSPLDYNEQFF	TGTGCCAGCTCACCGCTAGATTACAATGAGCAGTTCTTC
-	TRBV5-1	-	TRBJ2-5	CASSPMSLETQCF	TGCGCCAGCAGCCCGATGTCCCTAGAGACCCAGTGCTTC
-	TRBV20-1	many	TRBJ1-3	CSSLREGVNTIYF	TGCAGTTCCCTCAGGGAGGGGGTCAACACCATATATTTT
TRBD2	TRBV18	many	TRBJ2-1	CASSPLSGTYNEQFF	TGTGCCAGCTCACCCCTCAGCGGGACCTACAATGAGCAGTTCTTC
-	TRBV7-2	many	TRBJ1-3	CASSLEGVGGSGNTIYF	TGTGCCAGCAGTTTGGAGGGCGTGGGGGGATCTGGAAACACCATATATTTT
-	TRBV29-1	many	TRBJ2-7	CSVEVGYEQYF	TGCAGCGTTGAAGTGGGCTACGAGCAGTACTTC
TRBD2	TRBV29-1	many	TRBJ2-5	CSGGGGRGQETQYF	TGCAGCGGCGGGGGAGGCAGAGGACAAGAGACCCAGTACTTC
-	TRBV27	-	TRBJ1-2	CSSSTGHFCGYTF	TGTTCCAGCAGCACGGGACATTTTTGCGGCTACACCTTC
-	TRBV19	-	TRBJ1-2	CTSSYSRKEVHGYTF	TGTACCAGTAGTTATAGCCGTAAGGAAGTCCATGGCTACACCTTC
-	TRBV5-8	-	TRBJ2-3	CASSRQGCFPDTQYF	TGTGCCAGCAGCCGTCAGGGCTGCTTCCCAGATACGCAGTATTTT
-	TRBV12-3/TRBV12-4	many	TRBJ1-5	CASSAEWDQPQHF	TGTGCCAGCAGTGCCGAGTGGGATCAGCCCCAGCATTTT
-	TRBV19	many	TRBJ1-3	CASSSTRGGNTIYF	TGTGCCAGTAGTAGTACCCGGGGAGGAAACACCATATATTTT
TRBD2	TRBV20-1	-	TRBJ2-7	CSASRAGVSYEQYF	TGCAGTGCTAGCCGGGCGGGAGTATCCTACGAGCAGTACTTC
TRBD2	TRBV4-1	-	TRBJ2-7	CASSQVVGLAPGGAYERYF	TGCGCCAGCAGCCAAGTGGTGGGACTAGCGCCGGGAGGGGCCTACGAGCGGTACTTC